Listed below are T cell receptor beta chains from one sample, sequenced in a study of T cells after yellow fever vaccination. MiXCR, applied by TCRdb to the 5' RACE reads, yields one record per CDR3 protein. In the table there are 620,000 or so distinct CDR3 sequences, 17% of which are singletons. The starting material was PBMCs, obtained around 5 days after the first yellow fever vaccination. These TCRs come from a man aged 18 to 35 who received the YFV17D yellow fever vaccine. Each CDR3 is given with its conserved first and last residue. Size tells how often a clone was seen (once, few, many) or the class of an expanded clone, and some rows leave it out.

clone_size | j_call | v_call | cdr3_aa
- | TRBJ2-2 | TRBV9 | CASSLTRTGGNTGELFF
few | TRBJ2-2 | TRBV10-3 | CAIRGLADNTGELFF
few | TRBJ2-3 | TRBV5-4 | CASSMGGAGTDTQYF
many | TRBJ2-1 | TRBV7-2 | CASSPPEGYNEQFF
- | TRBJ2-3 | TRBV11-2 | CASSGGTPSTDTQYF
- | TRBJ1-3 | TRBV20-1 | CSARDLIIGSSGNTIYF
few | TRBJ2-2 | TRBV3-1 | CASSRGTGYYNGELFF
many | TRBJ2-1 | TRBV6-5 | CASSYAPGQGKDEQFF
many | TRBJ1-1 | TRBV12-3/TRBV12-4 | CASSRGNTEAFF
- | TRBJ1-6 | TRBV20-1 | CSARDRRAILSNSPLHF
- | TRBJ2-1 | TRBV6-1 | CASTSGVAGNNEQFF
few | TRBJ2-3 | TRBV7-3 | CASSLESGTDTQYF
few | TRBJ2-2 | TRBV20-1 | CSALDRSLTGELFF
- | TRBJ2-5 | TRBV27 | CASSLELGSQETQYF
few | TRBJ1-2 | TRBV12-3/TRBV12-4 | CASRAPAAGYTF
many | TRBJ2-1 | TRBV29-1 | CSVVNRAGVLNEQFF
- | TRBJ1-2 | TRBV27 | CAVASAYGRYGYTF
few | TRBJ2-5 | TRBV25-1 | CASSPRPGVGGTQYF
- | TRBJ2-1 | TRBV24-1 | CATSDLGAGGSYNEQFF
- | TRBJ2-2 | TRBV5-1 | CASSPVETGELFF
- | TRBJ1-2 | TRBV27 | CASSLGTKANYGYTF
many | TRBJ2-7 | TRBV20-1 | CSASRGPNSYEQYF
many | TRBJ2-1 | TRBV11-1 | CASSLGIAGANRSSYNEQFF
many | TRBJ2-2 | TRBV7-2 | CASSLEGGGTGELFF
few | TRBJ2-1 | TRBV4-3 | CASSQGTADEQFF
many | TRBJ1-1 | TRBV5-1 | CASSLAGTGGSEAFF
- | TRBJ2-1 | TRBV5-4 | CASSPPGQGHEQFF
few | TRBJ2-6 | TRBV7-2 | CASSPDISGANVLTF
few | TRBJ2-7 | TRBV5-1 | CASSLALRSGGPDEQYF
many | TRBJ2-3 | TRBV5-1 | CASSFDSGTDTQYF
many | TRBJ2-5 | TRBV6-2/TRBV6-3 | CASRQVSSRETQYF
- | TRBJ2-5 | TRBV7-9 | CASIPVGGQETQYF
- | TRBJ2-2 | TRBV7-2 | CASSLPTETGEPFF
many | TRBJ2-1 | TRBV5-1 | CASSSDTYNEQFF
- | TRBJ2-2 | TRBV5-4 | CASSLPRGELFF
- | TRBJ1-2 | TRBV11-2 | CASSLTGTDNGYTF
few | TRBJ1-4 | TRBV6-2/TRBV6-3 | CASSRTGFPVEKLFF
few | TRBJ1-1 | TRBV6-1 | CATTYLRDGTEAFF
many | TRBJ1-4 | TRBV5-1 | CASSPQATNEKLFF
few | TRBJ2-2 | TRBV7-2 | CASSLQQGNTGELFF
few | TRBJ1-4 | TRBV6-5 | CASSYNTGSDEKLFF
- | TRBJ1-3 | TRBV7-2 | CASSFSSPSGNTIYF
few | TRBJ2-1 | TRBV6-2/TRBV6-3 | CASTDRGNEQFF
few | TRBJ2-2 | TRBV20-1 | CSAIGQGWVGELFF
- | TRBJ2-6 | TRBV12-3/TRBV12-4 | CASSWTQGDLNVLTF